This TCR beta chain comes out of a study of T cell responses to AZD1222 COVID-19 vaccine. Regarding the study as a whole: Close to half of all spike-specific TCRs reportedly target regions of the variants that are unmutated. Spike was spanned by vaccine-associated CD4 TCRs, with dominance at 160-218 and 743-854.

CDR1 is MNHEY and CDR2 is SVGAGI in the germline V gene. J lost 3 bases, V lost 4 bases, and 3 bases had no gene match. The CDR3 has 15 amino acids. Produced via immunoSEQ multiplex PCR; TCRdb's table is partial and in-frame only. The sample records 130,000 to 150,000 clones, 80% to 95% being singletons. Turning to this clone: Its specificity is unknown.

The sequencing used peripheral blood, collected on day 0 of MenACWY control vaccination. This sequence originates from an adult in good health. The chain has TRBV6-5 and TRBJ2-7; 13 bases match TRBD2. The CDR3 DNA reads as TGTGCCAGCAGTTCCGGGACTAGCGGGGACTACGAGCAGTACTTC. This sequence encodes CASSSGTSGDYEQYF.